This entry lists 24 T cell receptor beta chains sequenced from one sample in a study of PD-1 blockade in classical Hodgkin lymphoma. Sequencing was performed with immunoSEQ multiplex PCR; in TCRdb, only in-frame clones are kept and a portion is missing. The sample has roughly 61,000 clones; around 93% are singletons. All trial patients relapsed after autologous stem cell transplantation. The sequencing here drew on peripheral blood mononuclear cells (PBMCs), taken before the second cycle of nivolumab. Receptor source: a human donor with classical Hodgkin lymphoma.

The V call is TRBV9, the J call TRBJ2-1, with D maybe TRBD1 (5 bases). The CDR3 extends over 18 amino acids. Between the trimmed V and J ends, which lost 3 bases and 9 bases, there was a span of 28 bases. Germline V CDR1 and CDR2: SGDLS, YYNGEE. The CDR3 loop is CASSGPLGVGNLDIEQFF. DNA of the CDR3: TGTGCCAGCAGCGGACCATTAGGGGTGGGGAATTTGGATATTGAGCAGTTCTTC.

V and J are TRBV5-1 and TRBJ2-7, with D tentatively TRBD2 (5 bases). Trimming took 0 bases from V and 3 from J, leaving 16 bases between them. Germline V gives CDR1 SGHRS, CDR2 YFSETQ. The length of the CDR3 is 16 residues. The CDR3 DNA reads as TGCGCCAGCAGCTTGGTGGTCCGGGGTACCGGCTACGAGCAGTACTTC. Its protein product is CASSLVVRGTGYEQYF.

This clone showed up just once. The CDR3 region is CASSLVDALSLETQYF. The CDR3 DNA sequence: TGCGCCAGCAGCTTGGTTGACGCCCTATCTCTAGAGACCCAGTACTTC. V is TRBV5-1 and J is TRBJ2-5; D call uncertain. CDR3 length: 16 amino acids. Trimming pared 0 bases from V and 4 bases from J, leaving 16 bases between. From germline, CDR1 is SGHRS and CDR2 YFSETQ.

The rearrangement uses TRBV6-5 and TRBJ2-5, with D tentatively TRBD2 (5 bases). Germline V CDR1 and CDR2: MNHEY, SVGAGI. Trimming took off 0 bases at V and 0 bases at J, with 8 bases between the two ends. This CDR3 contains 15 residues. CDR3 amino acids: CASSYSLAYQETQYF. The CDR3 nucleotides are TGTGCCAGCAGTTACTCCCTAGCCTACCAAGAGACCCAGTACTTC.

The chain has TRBV6-5 and TRBJ2-1; 9 bases agree with TRBD1. The trim removed 10 bases at V and 5 bases at J, leaving 6 bases unmatched. Germline V CDR1 and CDR2: MNHEY, SVGAGI. The CDR3 runs to 13 residues. CDR3 amino acids: CATLDRGDNEQFF. The CDR3 DNA reads as TGTGCCACCCTGGACAGGGGCGACAATGAGCAGTTCTTC.

The chain is built from TRBV10-3 and TRBJ2-2; 7 bases map to TRBD1. CDR1 is ENHRY, CDR2 SYGVKD, per germline. Trimming took 6 bases from V and 7 from J; bases not matched to a gene: 8. The CDR3 consists of 14 residues. The CDR3, as DNA: TGTGCCATCAGCAGACAGGGCGTCGACGGGGAGCTGTTTTTT. It specifies CAISRQGVDGELFF.

J is TRBJ2-2 and V is TRBV6-4; no definite D call. CDR1 is MRHNA and CDR2 is SNTAGT in the germline V gene. This CDR3 is built from 14 residues. Trimming stripped 2 bases from V and 0 bases from J, with 4 bases between. CDR3 region: CASSDGANTGELFF. The CDR3 region has the DNA TGTGCCAGCAGTGACGGCGCGAACACCGGGGAGCTGTTTTTT.

The chain carries TRBV10-3 and TRBJ2-3; D is unresolved. The CDR3 is 11 residues long. Trimming stripped 8 bases from V and 5 bases from J, with 8 bases between. Germline CDR1 is ENHRY and CDR2 is SYGVKD. As DNA, the CDR3 is TGTGCCATCGGAACAGAAGATACGCAGTATTTT. Its translation is CAIGTEDTQYF.

This clone was counted only a few times. CDR3 loop: CASSPDGTTRSNQPQHF. The CDR3 DNA follows: TGTGCCAGCTCACCAGATGGGACGACTCGGAGCAATCAGCCCCAGCATTTT. V is TRBV18 and J is TRBJ1-5; maybe TRBD1 (5 bases). CDR3 length: 17 residues. V was trimmed by 2 bases and J by 1 base, leaving 15 bases between them. Germline V gene data show CDR1 as KGHSH and CDR2 as LQKENI.

The J gene is TRBJ2-1, the V gene TRBV7-2; 12 bases fit TRBD2. Trimming cost V 5 bases and J 7 bases; bases outside gene matches: 6. In germline, CDR1 is SGHTA, CDR2 FQGNSA. CDR3 length: 15 residues. CDR3 sequence: CASSPRLAGVNEQFF. The CDR3 DNA reads as TGTGCCAGCAGCCCAAGACTAGCGGGAGTGAATGAGCAGTTCTTC.

J is TRBJ1-5 and V is TRBV6-5; tentatively, D is TRBD1 (6 bases). The germline V and J ends were trimmed by 4 bases and 2 bases, with 12 bases remaining between them. From germline, CDR1 is MNHEY and CDR2 SVGAGI. The length of the CDR3 is 15 residues. This CDR3 is CASSLGGLGNQPQHF. The CDR3 DNA sequence: TGTGCCAGCAGTTTAGGGGGACTGGGCAATCAGCCCCAGCATTTT.

In this sample, this clone turned up once. The chain uses TRBV11-2 and TRBJ2-1; possible D gene TRBD2, 5 bases. Germline CDR1 is SGHAT and CDR2 is FQNNGV. The CDR3 has 15 residues. The V gene lost 1 base and the J gene lost 3 bases, with 10 bases spanning the gap. The CDR3 here is CASSLGVGSYNEQFF. The CDR3 DNA sequence: TGTGCCAGCAGCTTAGGCGTAGGGAGCTACAATGAGCAGTTCTTC. Full variable domain (missing parts from reference TRBV11-2 and TRBJ2-1): EAGVAQSPRYKIIEKRQSVAFWCNPISGHATLYWYQQILGQGPKLLIQFQNNGVVDDSQLPKDRFSAERLKGVDSTLKIQPAKLEDSAVYLCASSLGVGSYNEQFFGPGTRLTVL.

As regards this clone: In the same sample, other DNA sequences code for this CDR3. The rearrangement uses TRBV7-3 and TRBJ2-1, with a weak D call TRBD2 (6 bases). From germline, CDR1 is SGHTA and CDR2 FQGTGA. Deletions cut 3 bases from V and 1 base from J, with 10 bases between. The CDR3 spans 15 residues. As DNA, the CDR3 is TGTGCCAGCAGCTTTACCAGCGGGTCCTACAATGAGCAGTTCTTC. This encodes CASSFTSGSYNEQFF.

V and J are TRBV5-6 and TRBJ2-1; 11 nucleotides line up with TRBD1. CDR1 SGHDT and CDR2 YYEEEE come from the germline V gene. J was trimmed by 2 bases and V by 4 bases; bases with no gene match: 2. The CDR3 is 15 residues long. The CDR3 DNA reads as TGTGCCAGCAGCCCGGGACAGGGGGCCTACAATGAGCAGTTCTTC. It encodes CASSPGQGAYNEQFF.

The V gene is TRBV2, the J gene TRBJ2-5; 13 nucleotides match TRBD2. This CDR3 region has 14 residues. Germline V gives CDR1 SNHLY, CDR2 FYNNEI. Trimming took 10 bases from V and 7 from J; bases not matched to a gene: 9. The CDR3 nucleotides are TGTGCCACCCTGACTAGCGGGGGGTTAGGGACCCAGTACTTC. Its translation: CATLTSGGLGTQYF.

This chain connects TRBV7-3 to TRBJ2-1; no clear D gene. The CDR3 sequence is 12 residues long. Germline V gene data show CDR1 as SGHTA and CDR2 as FQGTGA. The V and J ends lost 2 bases and 4 bases respectively, with 3 bases between them. CDR3 region: CASSLGYNEQFF. CDR3 DNA sequence: TGTGCCAGCAGCTTAGGTTACAATGAGCAGTTCTTC.

The genes are TRBV9 and TRBJ2-7; D is unresolved. V was clipped by 4 bases and J by 7 bases, with 12 bases between them. Per the germline V gene, CDR1 is SGDLS and CDR2 is YYNGEE. The length of the CDR3 is 12 residues. CDR3 DNA: TGTGCCAGCAGCACCACCTGGTCGGAGCAGTACTTC. Translating gives CASSTTWSEQYF.

This clone was picked up one time. It is unclear where the CDR3 begins or ends on the DNA, so no DNA is shown, and the CDR3 is as TCRdb lists it. The rearrangement uses TRBV19 and TRBJ2-1. Looked up from germline, CDR1 is LNHDA and CDR2 is SQIVND (reference sequence). Including both end residues, the CDR3 is 16 amino acids long. The CDR3 spells CASTSVGEISYNEQFF.

The chain recombines TRBV19 with TRBJ1-1; D call uncertain. The germline V gene encodes CDR1 LNHDA and CDR2 SQIVND (reference sequence). Between the trimmed V and J ends, which lost 6 bases and 1 base, there was a span of 9 bases. The CDR3 loop spans 13 amino acids. CDR3 DNA: TGTGCCAGTAGGACCAACAGGAACACTGAAGCTTTCTTT. Its protein product is CASRTNRNTEAFF.

The chain is built from TRBV7-3 and TRBJ2-5; 11 bases are a match to TRBD2. Trimming removed 0 bases from V and 5 bases from J; junction bases left unmatched: 5. This CDR3 comprises 16 residues. Germline V gene lookup returns CDR1 SGHTA and CDR2 FQGTGA. The CDR3 protein is CASSLTRLAGGETQYF. The CDR3 DNA follows: TGTGCCAGCAGCTTAACGCGGCTAGCGGGGGGTGAGACCCAGTACTTC.

The chain couples TRBV6-5 to TRBJ1-1; 8 nucleotides align to TRBD1. V lost 2 bases and J lost 5; bases outside the gene matches: 7. The CDR3 is 15 residues long. Looked up from germline, CDR1 is MNHEY and CDR2 is SVGAGI. The CDR3 sequence is CASSYERTGWTEAFF. The CDR3, as DNA: TGTGCCAGCAGTTACGAAAGGACAGGGTGGACTGAAGCTTTCTTT.

The chain employs TRBV25-1 and TRBJ2-1; a weak D match, TRBD1 (6 bases). Deletions cut 4 bases from V and 1 base from J, with 14 bases between. Germline loops: CDR1 MGHDK, CDR2 SYGVNS. The CDR3 contains 16 residues. The CDR3 spells CASSGNRAVSYNEQFF. The CDR3 DNA reads as TGTGCCAGCAGTGGAAACAGGGCCGTTTCCTACAATGAGCAGTTCTTC. Using reference TRBV25-1 and TRBJ2-1 for the parts outside the CDR3, the full variable domain is EADIYQTPRYLVIGTGKKITLECSQTMGHDKMYWYQQDPGMELHLIHYSYGVNSTEKGDLSSESTVSRIRTEHFPLTLESARPSHTSQYLCASSGNRAVSYNEQFFGPGTRLTVL.

In nucleotides, the CDR3 is TGTGCCAGCGGCAGCGGGAGTGGCCCGGACGAGCAGTACTTC. Translation: CASGSGSGPDEQYF. J is TRBJ2-7 and V is TRBV7-9; 8 bases line up with TRBD2. This CDR3 has 14 amino acids. Germline values: CDR1 SEHNR, CDR2 FQNEAQ (reference sequence). Germline trimming cut 8 bases from V and 5 bases from J; bases unmatched to any gene: 11.

This rearrangement joins TRBV9 to TRBJ2-1; D is undetermined. The CDR3 covers 13 residues. Deletions cut 2 bases from V and 6 bases from J, with 9 bases between. In germline, CDR1 is SGDLS, CDR2 YYNGEE. CDR3 loop: CASSVFNRNEQFF. CDR3 DNA sequence: TGTGCCAGCAGCGTCTTTAATCGCAATGAGCAGTTCTTC.